The 9 T cell receptor beta chains below all came from one sample that was sequenced in a study of blood T cell repertoires in COVID-19. Using immunoSEQ multiplex PCR, the repertoire was profiled, and TCRdb retains in-frame clones only, with some absent. Of about 38,000 clones in the sample, about 87% are singletons; the top ten hold 24%. Sequences were obtained from peripheral blood. Receptor source: a man aged 50 to 59 with active or convalescent COVID-19.

V and J are TRBV5-1 and TRBJ2-2; perhaps TRBD1 as D (6 bases). The CDR3 length is 16 residues. Trimming cost V 3 bases and J 5 bases, with 17 bases left between them. Germline V lookup: CDR1 SGHRS, CDR2 YFSETQ. The chain's CDR3 is CASSSHPRGRTGELFF. The DNA of the CDR3 is TGCGCCAGCAGCTCTCATCCCAGGGGAAGAACCGGGGAGCTGTTTTTT.

The CDR3 reads CASSPLGQTNTGELFF. DNA of the CDR3: TGTGCCAGCAGCCCCCTGGGGCAGACGAACACCGGGGAGCTGTTTTTT. The chain recombines TRBV9 with TRBJ2-2, with D perhaps matching TRBD1 (5 bases). The CDR3 totals 16 residues. The V and J ends lost 4 bases and 0 bases respectively, with 13 bases between them. The germline CDR1 and CDR2 sequences are SGDLS and YYNGEE.

This clone has a single count. This sequence joins TRBV9 and TRBJ1-1; possibly TRBD1 for D (5 bases). The CDR3 contains 15 residues. CDR1 and CDR2 (germline): SGDLS, YYNGEE. The V gene lost 0 bases and the J gene lost 1 base, with 10 bases spanning the gap. The CDR3 DNA reads as TGTGCCAGCAGCGTAGAAGGGAGGGGGAACACTGAAGCTTTCTTT. This gives the protein CASSVEGRGNTEAFF.

V usage is TRBV18 and J usage is TRBJ1-5; D perhaps matches TRBD1 (6 bases). CDR3 length equals 15 residues. Trimming shortened V by 3 bases and J by 4 bases, and 13 bases separated the two germline ends. CDR1 and CDR2 (germline): KGHSH, LQKENI. The CDR3 nucleotides are TGTGCCAGCTCACCCCAGGACAGTGAGAATCAGCCCCAGCATTTT. It codes for CASSPQDSENQPQHF.

The chain recombines TRBV29-1 with TRBJ2-1, with 10 bases lining up with TRBD2. The germline V gene encodes CDR1 SQVTM and CDR2 ANQGSEA. This CDR3 region has 15 residues. Trimming removed 3 bases from V and 5 bases from J; junction bases left unmatched: 7. CDR3 protein: CSVDSSGGNDNEQFF. Written as DNA, the CDR3 is TGCAGCGTTGACTCTAGCGGGGGTAACGACAATGAGCAGTTCTTC.

The rearrangement uses TRBV28 and TRBJ2-7; tentative D call: TRBD2 (6 bases). The CDR3 sequence is 12 residues long. V gave up 5 bases and J gave up 6 bases, with 11 bases separating them. From germline, CDR1 is MDHEN and CDR2 SYDVKM. CDR3 loop: CASSPLGGEQYV. The DNA for the CDR3 is TGTGCCAGCAGTCCTCTGGGGGGCGAGCAGTACGTC.

The chain is built from TRBV6-5 and TRBJ1-2; 7 bases line up with TRBD1. This CDR3 has 14 amino acids. The germline gives CDR1 MNHEY, CDR2 SVGAGI. V trimming: 0 bases; J trimming: 5 bases; junction bases outside the gene matches: 3. The CDR3 spells CASSYSGTEYGYTF. CDR3 bases: TGTGCCAGCAGTTACTCCGGGACAGAGTATGGCTACACCTTC.

Points on this clone: Other nucleotide sequences in the sample specify the same CDR3. This chain links TRBV28 with TRBJ2-5; 8 bases are a match to TRBD1. Germline V gene lookup returns CDR1 MDHEN and CDR2 SYDVKM. This CDR3 is 14 amino acids long. The junction had 5 bases not matched to a gene; V was cut back by 6 bases and J by 2 bases. CDR3 sequence: CASSRRQGQETQYF. The DNA of the CDR3 is TGTGCCAGCAGCCGAAGACAGGGGCAAGAGACCCAGTACTTC.

The chain carries TRBV27 and TRBJ2-7; TRBD1 matches 9 bases. V was pared by 6 bases and J by 5 bases, with 17 bases of the junction left unmatched. CDR1 is MNHEY, CDR2 SMNVEV, per germline (reference sequence). This CDR3 comprises 17 residues. In DNA form, the CDR3 reads TGTGCCAGCAGAGAGGGACAGGGTACCTCCCTACTGAACGAGCAGTACTTC. Residues: CASREGQGTSLLNEQYF.